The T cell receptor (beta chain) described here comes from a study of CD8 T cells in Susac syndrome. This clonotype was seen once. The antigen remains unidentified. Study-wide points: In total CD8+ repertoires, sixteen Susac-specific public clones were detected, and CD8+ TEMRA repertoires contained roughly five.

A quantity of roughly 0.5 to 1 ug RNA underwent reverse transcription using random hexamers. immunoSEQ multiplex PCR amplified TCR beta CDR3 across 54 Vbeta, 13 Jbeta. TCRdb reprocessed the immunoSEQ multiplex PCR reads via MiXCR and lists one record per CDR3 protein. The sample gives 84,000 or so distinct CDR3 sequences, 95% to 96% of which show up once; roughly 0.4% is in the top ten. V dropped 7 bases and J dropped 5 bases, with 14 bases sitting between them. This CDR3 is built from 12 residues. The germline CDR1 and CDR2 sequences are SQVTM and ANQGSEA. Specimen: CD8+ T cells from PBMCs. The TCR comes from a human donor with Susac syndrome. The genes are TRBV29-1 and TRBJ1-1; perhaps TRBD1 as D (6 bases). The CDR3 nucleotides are TGCAGCGGTGAGGACAGCGGGACTGAAGCTTTCTTT. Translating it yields CSGEDSGTEAFF.